Listed here is a single TCR beta chain. Its cognate antigen has yet to be identified. From the germline J gene comes the end of the CDR3, since the read stops 3 residues before it. The cysteine opens and the phenylalanine closes a CDR3 of 13 amino acids. The 30 bases shown cover part of the CDR3, and their frame starts at base 1. CDR1 and CDR2 (KGHSH, LQKENI) derive from the germline V gene. The data derive from a study of T cells in women clearing cervical HPV infection (dated by TCRdb to between 2018 and 2020). Regarding the research as a whole: The cases were some 25 women with histologically confirmed HPV16-related CIN3 or worse, and 2 of these cases were invasive cancers. Five blinded duplicates per group were added as quality controls, so that about 60 samples were obtained: roughly 50 participants and some 10 replicates. The controls were over 20 women whose single incident HPV16 infection cleared within 12 months with no development of precancer or cancer. Cases and controls were matched on age within five years and on year of sample collection. The parent cohort enrolled roughly 9,400 women aged 18 or older in Guanacaste, Costa Rica, in about 1992 to 1995 and followed the women for six to eight years. Since HLA typing was available for only a few women, HLA type could not be ruled out as a confounder. Among cases, blood sampling came a median of roughly 150 days after lesion detection, with an interquartile range of roughly 80 to 220 days. Blood from cases was collected at the visit where the lesion was first found, while blood from controls was collected once the infection could no longer be detected. Nested within Costa Rica's Guanacaste HPV Natural History Study, an exploratory proof-of-principle case-control study compared TCR repertoires across cervical HPV16 outcomes. A median age of approximately 30 years was observed in cases versus approximately 40 in controls, and no significant differences in baseline characteristics were found. The study at large found these results: Lower TRBV6-7 relative abundance was observed in cases than in controls (approximately 0.1% versus 0.16%; Bonferroni P = 0.0008). Because T-cell numbers per sample were unknown, differences in richness could reflect varying T-cell content rather than repertoire biology. Whether associations preceded infection or resulted from infection could not be shown with the cross-sectional design, and effector/memory subsets and HPV-specific T cells were not isolated. By combining richness with V gene abundances, random forest classifiers separated cases from controls with an estimated AUC of 0.83. CIN3+ cases had significantly higher TCR repertoire richness than controls across sequencing depths, but evenness did not differ between the groups.

Every participant had a single incident cervical HPV16 infection, and prevalent HPV16 infections were excluded. Cervical HPV DNA was detected by MY09/MY11 PCR and genotyped by dot-blot hybridization. Roughly 16 mL of heparinized blood were centrifuged, and the buffy coat was split into aliquots, frozen at -30 degrees C, and then kept at -80 degrees C. QIAGEN kits were used to extract genomic DNA from buffy coat specimens. TCR beta CDR3 regions were amplified by multiplex PCR using the immunoSEQ assay from an average of roughly 1,300 ng genomic DNA per sample. Primer bias was corrected in the assay by using a complete synthetic TCR repertoire to establish an amplification baseline. The amplicons were sequenced on the Illumina platform. The authors' pipeline ran thus. Sequence errors were corrected by clustering with frequency ratios and a modified nearest-neighbor algorithm, and the sequences were then analyzed in the immunoSEQ Analyzer using IMGT gene definitions. At each rarefaction depth, TCR richness and evenness were averaged across 20 rarefaction repeats, and samples with fewer sequences than that depth were excluded. Wilcoxon rank sum tests with FDR correction were used to compare relative abundances of V, D and J genes between the groups. Blinded duplicates gave an intraclass correlation of over 90% for TCR richness and an average of around 83% across under 75 gene segments. TCRdb stores this immuneACCESS table with in-frame sequences only. Part of the clones is absent; in the studies checked, under half of the shortfall reflects unresolved V genes, and no reason is known for the rest. V and J calls and clone size come straight from that table; D and trimming were deduced from the DNA. The record for this sample contains 25,000 to 30,000 clones. The ten largest account for less than 4% of the sample.

The specimen was blood buffy coat. The clonotype originates from a woman aged 18-69 years with a cervical HPV16 infection that either progressed to CIN3+ or cleared (not recorded which). The rearrangement combines TRBV18 with TRBJ2-4; possibly the D gene is TRBD2, per 5 matching bases. The covered CDR3 bases are TGTGCCAGCTCACCTGGACTGGGTGAGCCT. Its protein reads: CASSPGLGEP. The full-length CDR3 reads as CASSPGLGEPQYF.